The T cell receptor beta chain described here comes from a study of cytomegalovirus exposure and HLA in healthy donors. PCR primers comprised 60 Vbeta and 13 Jbeta primers. Only in-frame clones appear in the TCRdb table, and some are missing; sequencing was by immunoSEQ multiplex PCR. This sample has 150,000 to 200,000 clones, with roughly 80% found just once. The germline CDR1 and CDR2 sequences are SGHRS and YFSETQ. Deletions cut 2 bases from V and 7 bases from J, with 15 bases between. The CDR3 extends over 14 amino acids. This sequence joins TRBV5-1 and TRBJ1-2; D is perhaps TRBD1 (6 bases). The specimen sequenced was PBMCs. The TCR originated in a woman aged 25-40 years in good health and CMV-seronegative. The CDR3, as DNA: TGCGCCAGCAGCTTTTCCACAGGGTTGAGTGGCTACACCTTC. As protein: CASSFSTGLSGYTF.